Detailed here is one TCR beta chain. Its antigen is not known. These data are taken from a study of shared clonotypes between healthy human individuals. Germline V CDR1 and CDR2: SNHLY, FYNNEI. V shed 5 bases and J shed 1 base, with 11 bases lying between them. This CDR3 contains 14 residues. The protocol was immunoSEQ multiplex PCR, while the TCRdb copy is restricted to in-frame clones and leaves out a portion. This table holds around 340,000 clones, less than 85% found once. General study points: Memory subsets generally showed lower estimated richness than naive subsets.

The chain is built from TRBV2 and TRBJ1-1; possibly TRBD1 for D (6 bases). The sequenced sample consisted of memory CD4+ T cells sorted from blood. Subset here: CD45RA-negative fraction. The clonotype comes from a man aged 25 to 45 in good health. CDR3 amino acids: CASSLQDRNTEAFF. As DNA, the CDR3 is TGTGCCAGCAGTTTGCAGGACAGGAACACTGAAGCTTTCTTT.